This paragraph reports one T cell receptor beta chain. The data were obtained in a study of blood T cell repertoires in COVID-19. Study-level background: Material from acute and convalescent COVID-19 was sourced from the United States, Italy and Spain.

The table came from immunoSEQ multiplex PCR; TCRdb's copy has only in-frame clones and leaves some out. The sample includes about 32,000 clones, more than 80% of them seen just once. CDR1 and CDR2 (germline): LNHNV, YYDKDF (reference sequence). Trimming left V 3 bases short and J 8 bases short, with 5 bases between. This CDR3 contains 12 residues. The TCR was taken from a man aged 55-75 years with active or convalescent COVID-19. The chain recombines TRBV15 with TRBJ1-6; D unclear. The source material was peripheral blood. The CDR3, as DNA: TGTGCCACCAGCAGTGTATATTCACCCCTCCACTTT. It specifies CATSSVYSPLHF.